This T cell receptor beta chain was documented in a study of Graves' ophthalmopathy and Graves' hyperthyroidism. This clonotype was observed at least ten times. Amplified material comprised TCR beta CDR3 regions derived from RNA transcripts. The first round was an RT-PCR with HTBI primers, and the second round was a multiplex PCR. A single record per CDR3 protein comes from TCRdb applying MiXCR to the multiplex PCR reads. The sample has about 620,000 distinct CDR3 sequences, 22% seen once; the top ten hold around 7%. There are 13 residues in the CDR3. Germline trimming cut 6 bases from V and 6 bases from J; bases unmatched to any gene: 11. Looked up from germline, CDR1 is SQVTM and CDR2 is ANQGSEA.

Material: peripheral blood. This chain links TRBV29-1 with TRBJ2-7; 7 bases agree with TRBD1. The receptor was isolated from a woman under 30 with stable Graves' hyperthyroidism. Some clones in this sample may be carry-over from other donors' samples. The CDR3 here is CSVGDSLSGEQYF. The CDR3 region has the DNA TGCAGCGTAGGGGACAGCCTGTCTGGCGAGCAGTACTTC.